This T cell receptor beta chain was observed in a study of blood T cell repertoires in COVID-19. The CDR3 loop spans 14 amino acids. V lost 9 bases, J lost 7 bases, and 19 bases lay in between. The germline gives CDR1 MNHEY, CDR2 SVGAGI. Method: immunoSEQ multiplex PCR; TCRdb's copy keeps in-frame clones and lacks some. The table includes over 50,000 clones, 84% detected once. The V call is TRBV6-5, the J call TRBJ2-1, with D maybe TRBD2 (6 bases). Material for sequencing was peripheral blood. The TCR comes from a man over 45 with acute or convalescent COVID-19. The CDR3 spells CASTLDSEGNEQFF. The CDR3 DNA reads TGTGCCAGTACCCTGGATTCGGAGGGTAATGAGCAGTTCTTC.